This T cell receptor (beta chain) originates from a study of T cell responses to AZD1222 COVID-19 vaccine. Study-wide points: White British people made up most donors, females outnumbered males, and clonal diversity was possibly underestimated.

CDR3 length: 12 residues. Trimming cost V 10 bases and J 9 bases, with 16 bases left between them. Germline CDR1 and CDR2: KGHSH and LQKENI. Turning to this clone: Its target is not known.

Here immunoSEQ multiplex PCR was the method, and the copy in TCRdb shows in-frame clones only, minus some. The data show approximately 77,000 clones, more than 85% seen once. The chain employs TRBV18 and TRBJ2-1, with D tentatively TRBD2 (5 bases). This material consisted of peripheral blood, taken 28 days after the second AZD1222 dose. This clonotype was obtained from an adult who received the AZD1222 COVID-19 vaccine. In DNA form, the CDR3 reads TGTGCCACCGGGATCCTAGGAACTGAGCAGTTCTTC. Translated: CATGILGTEQFF.